This paragraph reports one T cell receptor beta chain. Its antigen remains unknown. These data originate in a study of beta chain features in type 1 diabetes. Study-level findings and limits: With patients and controls alike, PCR might favor shorter templates to an equal degree. Lower insertion and higher deletion counts appeared at VDJ junctions in type 1 diabetes patients.

V shed 0 bases and J shed 6 bases, with 21 bases lying between them. The CDR3 sequence is 17 residues long. Germline-derived CDR1 and CDR2 are SGHRS and YFSETQ. The study reverse transcribed the entire isolated RNA, so it sequenced expressed TCRB transcripts. TCRdb keeps only in-frame clones here, not all; method: immunoSEQ multiplex PCR. The sample has about 250,000 clones; approximately 14% are singletons. V usage is TRBV5-1 and J usage is TRBJ1-2; TRBD1 might be the D (5 bases). Sequencing was performed on naive CD4+ T cells from blood. This TCR came from a woman in her 40s in good health. DNA of the CDR3: TGCGCCAGCAGCTTGGGGAATAACAGGCTCAGTGACGATGGCTACACCTTC. It encodes CASSLGNNRLSDDGYTF.